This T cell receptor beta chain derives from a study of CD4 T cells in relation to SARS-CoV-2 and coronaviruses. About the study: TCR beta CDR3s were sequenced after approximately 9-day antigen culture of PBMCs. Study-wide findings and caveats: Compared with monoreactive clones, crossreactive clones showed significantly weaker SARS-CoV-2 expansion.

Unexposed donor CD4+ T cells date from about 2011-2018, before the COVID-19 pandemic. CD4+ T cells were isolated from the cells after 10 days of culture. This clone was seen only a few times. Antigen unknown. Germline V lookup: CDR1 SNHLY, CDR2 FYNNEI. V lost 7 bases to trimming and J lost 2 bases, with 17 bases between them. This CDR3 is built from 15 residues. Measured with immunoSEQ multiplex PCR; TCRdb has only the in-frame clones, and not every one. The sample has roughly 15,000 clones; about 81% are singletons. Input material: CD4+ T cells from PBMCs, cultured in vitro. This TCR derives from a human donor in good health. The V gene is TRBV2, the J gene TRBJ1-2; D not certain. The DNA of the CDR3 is TGTGCCAGCACTGCAAATACAGCAAACAACTATGGCTACACCTTC. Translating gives CASTANTANNYGYTF.